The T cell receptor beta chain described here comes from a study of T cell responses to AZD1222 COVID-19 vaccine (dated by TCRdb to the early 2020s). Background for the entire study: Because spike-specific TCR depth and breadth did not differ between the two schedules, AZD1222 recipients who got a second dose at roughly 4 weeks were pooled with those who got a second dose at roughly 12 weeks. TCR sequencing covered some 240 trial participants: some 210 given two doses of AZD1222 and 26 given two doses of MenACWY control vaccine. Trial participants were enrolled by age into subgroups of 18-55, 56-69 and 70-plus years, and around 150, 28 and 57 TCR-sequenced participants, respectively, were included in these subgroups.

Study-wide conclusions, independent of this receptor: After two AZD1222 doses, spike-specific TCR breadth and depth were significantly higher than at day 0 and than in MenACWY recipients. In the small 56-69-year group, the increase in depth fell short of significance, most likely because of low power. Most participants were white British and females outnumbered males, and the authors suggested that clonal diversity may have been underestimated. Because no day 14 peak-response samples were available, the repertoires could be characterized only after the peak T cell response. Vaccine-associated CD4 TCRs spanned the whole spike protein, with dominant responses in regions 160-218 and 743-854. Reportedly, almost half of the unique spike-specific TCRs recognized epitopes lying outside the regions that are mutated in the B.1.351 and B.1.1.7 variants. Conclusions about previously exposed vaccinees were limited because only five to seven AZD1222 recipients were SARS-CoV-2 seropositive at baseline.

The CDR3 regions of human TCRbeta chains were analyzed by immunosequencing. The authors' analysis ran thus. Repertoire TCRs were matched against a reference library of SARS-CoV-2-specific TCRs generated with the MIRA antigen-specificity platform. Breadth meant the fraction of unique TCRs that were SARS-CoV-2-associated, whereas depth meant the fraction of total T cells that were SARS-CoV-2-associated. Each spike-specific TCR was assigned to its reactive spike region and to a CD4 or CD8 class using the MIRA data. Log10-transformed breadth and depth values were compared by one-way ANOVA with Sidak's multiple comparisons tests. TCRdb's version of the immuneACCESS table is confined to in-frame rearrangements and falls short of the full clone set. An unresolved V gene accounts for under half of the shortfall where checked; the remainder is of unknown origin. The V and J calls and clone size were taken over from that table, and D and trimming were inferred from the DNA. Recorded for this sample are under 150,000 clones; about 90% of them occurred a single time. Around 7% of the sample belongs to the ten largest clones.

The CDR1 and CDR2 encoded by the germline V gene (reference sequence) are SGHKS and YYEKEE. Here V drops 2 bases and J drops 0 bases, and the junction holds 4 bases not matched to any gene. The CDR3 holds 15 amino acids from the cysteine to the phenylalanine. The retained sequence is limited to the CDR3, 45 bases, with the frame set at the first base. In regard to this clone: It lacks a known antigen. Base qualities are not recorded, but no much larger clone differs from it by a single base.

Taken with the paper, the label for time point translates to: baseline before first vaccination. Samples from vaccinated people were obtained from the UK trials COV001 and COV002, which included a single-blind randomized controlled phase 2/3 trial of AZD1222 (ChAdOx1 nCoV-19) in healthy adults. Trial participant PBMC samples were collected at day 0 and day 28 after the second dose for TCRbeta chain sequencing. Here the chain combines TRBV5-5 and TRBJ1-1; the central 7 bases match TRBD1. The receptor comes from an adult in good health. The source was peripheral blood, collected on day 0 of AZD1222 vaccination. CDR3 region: CASSLGGTVNTEAFF. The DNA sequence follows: TGTGCCAGCAGCTTAGGAGGGACAGTGAACACTGAAGCTTTCTTT.